A single sample gave rise to the 7 T cell receptor beta chains below, sequenced in a study of T cell responses to AZD1222 COVID-19 vaccine. Produced via immunoSEQ multiplex PCR; TCRdb's table is partial and in-frame only. The table includes 55,000 to 65,000 clones, over 70% detected once. The sample here was peripheral blood, taken 28 days after the second AZD1222 dose. These TCRs come from an adult who received the AZD1222 COVID-19 vaccine.

The V and J genes are TRBV2 and TRBJ2-7; TRBD1 agrees at 8 bases. V shed 4 bases and J 1 base; nucleotides not matched to a gene: 3. Germline V gene data show CDR1 as SNHLY and CDR2 as FYNNEI. The CDR3 totals 14 residues. In nucleotides, the CDR3 is TGTGCCAGCAGTGGACAGGGGCTTTCCTACGAGCAGTACTTC. Amino acids: CASSGQGLSYEQYF.

The V call is TRBV5-4, the J call TRBJ1-2; D is perhaps TRBD1 (6 bases). The CDR3 length is 19 residues. Germline values: CDR1 SGHNT, CDR2 YYREEE (reference sequence). The germline V and J ends were trimmed by 0 bases and 1 base, with 22 bases remaining between them. The CDR3 reads CASSLARGGTGSGNYGYTF. The CDR3 DNA is TGTGCCAGCAGCTTGGCAAGGGGGGGTACAGGATCTGGTAACTATGGCTACACCTTC.

The genes are TRBV6-5 and TRBJ1-2; the match to TRBD1 covers 8 bases. V shed 6 bases, J shed 8 bases, and the junction held 8 bases outside the gene matches. The V gene's germline CDR1 is MNHEY and CDR2 SVGAGI. The CDR3 is 13 residues long. The CDR3 loop reads CASSVDRGGGYTF. The CDR3 coding sequence is TGTGCCAGCAGCGTCGACAGGGGAGGAGGCTACACCTTC.

This clone was counted a few times. J is TRBJ2-7 and V is TRBV5-1, with no clear D. The V end was cut by 0 bases, the J end by 3 bases, with 13 bases between. The CDR3 runs to 15 residues. CDR1 is SGHRS and CDR2 is YFSETQ in the germline V gene. CDR3 nucleotide sequence: TGCGCCAGCAGCTTGGCAGACACGACTTTCTACGAGCAGTACTTC. Translating gives CASSLADTTFYEQYF.

The gene calls are TRBV27 and TRBJ1-6; 8 nucleotides align to TRBD1. Germline V gene sequence: CDR1 MNHEY, CDR2 SMNVEV (reference sequence). V was pared by 5 bases and J by 0 bases, with 3 bases of the junction left unmatched. The CDR3 has 16 residues. CDR3 nucleotides: TGTGCCAGCAGTACAACAGGGGGCTCCTATAATTCACCCCTCCACTTT. Translated: CASSTTGGSYNSPLHF.

V and J are TRBV20-1 and TRBJ2-1; D perhaps matches TRBD2 (5 bases). V was clipped by 7 bases and J by 9 bases, with 13 bases between them. Germline V CDR1 and CDR2: DFQATT, SNEGSKA (reference sequence). There are 11 residues in the CDR3. As DNA, the CDR3 is TGCAGTGGTAGGAGGTACGGTGAGCAGTTCTTC. Protein sequence: CSGRRYGEQFF.

As DNA, the CDR3 is TGTGCCAGCAGCTTAGGTCCCACGGGTGGGCTGTTTTTT. This codes for CASSLGPTGGLFF. The chain recombines TRBV7-8 with TRBJ2-2; D ambiguous. The CDR3 has 13 residues. The germline V gene has CDR1 SGHVS and CDR2 FQNEAQ. Trimming took 1 base from V and 13 from J, leaving 13 bases between them.